The next 29 T cell receptor beta chains were all read from a single sample in a study of shared clonotypes between healthy human individuals. Assay used: immunoSEQ multiplex PCR; TCRdb lists only in-frame clones, some missing. In the table there are just over 2,000,000 clones, 90% to 95% of which are singletons. Sequencing was carried out using naive CD4+ T cells sorted from blood. Regarding subset: CD45RA+ positively selected. These receptors were collected from a young man in good health.

On this clone itself: The sample contains more than one DNA sequence encoding this CDR3. The V call is TRBV6-6, the J call TRBJ1-6, with 7 bases aligning to TRBD1. The CDR3 is made up of 14 amino acids. Germline values: CDR1 MNHNY, CDR2 SVGAGI (reference sequence). The junction had 3 bases not matched to a gene; V was cut back by 3 bases and J by 7 bases. CDR3 loop: CASSYGGGNSPLHF. The CDR3 DNA sequence: TGTGCCAGCAGTTATGGAGGGGGCAATTCACCCCTCCACTTT.

This chain joins TRBV11-2 and TRBJ1-6, with a weak D call TRBD1 (5 bases). Germline V CDR1 and CDR2: SGHAT, FQNNGV. The CDR3 is 14 residues long. V lost 4 bases and J 9 bases, leaving 13 bases between the germline ends. The CDR3 sequence: CASSWGGGFSPLHF. CDR3 bases: TGTGCCAGCAGCTGGGGGGGAGGGTTTTCACCCCTCCACTTT.

The chain combines TRBV30 with TRBJ1-2, with 9 bases fitting TRBD1. Trimming cost V 1 base and J 7 bases; bases outside gene matches: 1. CDR1 is GTSNPN, CDR2 SVGIG, per germline (reference sequence). The length of the CDR3 is 12 residues. The CDR3 is CAWSGDRVGYTF. For the CDR3, the DNA is TGTGCCTGGAGTGGGGACAGGGTTGGCTACACCTTC.

There are a few counts of this clone. This rearrangement joins TRBV7-9 to TRBJ1-1, with TRBD1 identical over 7 bases. After removal of 6 bases from V and 6 bases from J, the junction contained 4 bases not matched to a gene. The CDR3 loop spans 12 amino acids. CDR1 is SEHNR, CDR2 FQNEAQ, per germline (reference sequence). CDR3 bases: TGTGCCAGCAGTCCCCAGGGGGCTGAAGCTTTCTTT. It codes for CASSPQGAEAFF.

The rearrangement joins TRBV5-1 to TRBJ2-7; D is perhaps TRBD1 (6 bases). Germline lookup yields CDR1 SGHRS and CDR2 YFSETQ. V lost 5 bases and J lost 5, with 11 bases in between. The CDR3 loop spans 12 amino acids. The chain's CDR3 is CASRRDTHEQYF. CDR3 DNA: TGCGCCAGCAGGAGGGACACCCACGAGCAGTACTTC.

This rearrangement joins TRBV7-9 to TRBJ2-5; D uncertain. Germline CDR1 SEHNR, CDR2 FQNEAQ (reference sequence). There are 9 residues in the CDR3. CDR3 in DNA: TGTGCAATTGGGGAGACCCAGTACTTC. Protein product: CAIGETQYF.

This clone was found once. The V gene is TRBV10-3, the J gene TRBJ1-2; no clear D gene. V lost 9 bases, J lost 3 bases, and 14 bases lay in between. This CDR3 contains 13 residues. Germline-derived CDR1 and CDR2 are ENHRY and SYGVKD. The CDR3 sequence: CAILGREYYGYTF. CDR3 DNA: TGTGCCATTTTAGGGAGGGAATACTATGGCTACACCTTC.

The chain carries TRBV19 and TRBJ1-4, with 9 positions matching TRBD1. V lost 6 bases to trimming and J lost 7 bases; unmatched junction nucleotides: 6. Germline assignment: CDR1 LNHDA and CDR2 SQIVND (reference sequence). This CDR3 spans 14 amino acids. CDR3 nucleotides: TGTGCCAGTAGGAAGACAGGGGGTCGTGAAAAACTGTTTTTT. Translating it yields CASRKTGGREKLFF.

The chain has TRBV11-2 and TRBJ2-3; D not certain. Trimming removed 0 bases at V and 6 bases at J, with 13 bases between. Germline V gives CDR1 SGHAT, CDR2 FQNNGV. This CDR3 is 15 amino acids long. The CDR3 region is CASSLDGVSRDTQYF. For the CDR3, the DNA is TGTGCCAGCAGCTTAGATGGTGTGTCTCGGGATACGCAGTATTTT. The whole variable domain, filled in from reference TRBV11-2 and TRBJ2-3, reads EAGVAQSPRYKIIEKRQSVAFWCNPISGHATLYWYQQILGQGPKLLIQFQNNGVVDDSQLPKDRFSAERLKGVDSTLKIQPAKLEDSAVYLCASSLDGVSRDTQYFGPGTRLTVL.

This clone appeared once. The CDR3: CASSSITGHPYEQYF. In DNA form, the CDR3 reads TGTGCCAGCTCATCAATTACAGGGCACCCCTACGAGCAGTACTTC. The genes are TRBV18 and TRBJ2-7, with a possible D match to TRBD1 (6 bases). The V end lost 5 bases, the J end lost 2 bases, and 16 bases lay between the germline ends. The CDR3 covers 15 residues. Germline CDR1 KGHSH, CDR2 LQKENI.

The chain carries TRBV7-9 and TRBJ1-5; possibly TRBD1 for D (6 bases). V lost 5 bases and J lost 5, with 13 bases in between. The CDR3 spans 14 residues. Germline lookup yields CDR1 SEHNR and CDR2 FQNEAQ (reference sequence). The CDR3 DNA reads as TGTGCCAGCAGCGCAAACAGGGTCGATCAGCCCCAGCATTTT. Translating gives CASSANRVDQPQHF.

In DNA form, the CDR3 reads TGCGCCAGCAGCTTGGCGGGACAGCAACTCTCCTACGAGCAGTACTTC. Its translation: CASSLAGQQLSYEQYF. This chain joins TRBV5-1 and TRBJ2-7, with 7 bases identical to TRBD1. Germline V gives CDR1 SGHRS, CDR2 YFSETQ. The CDR3 sequence is 16 residues long. V lost 0 bases and J lost 0; bases outside the gene matches: 6.

This rearrangement joins TRBV5-4 to TRBJ2-7, with no clear D. V shed 0 bases and J shed 1 base, with 8 bases lying between them. The CDR3 covers 14 residues. CDR1 SGHNT and CDR2 YYREEE come from the germline V gene (reference sequence). The CDR3 DNA follows: TGTGCCAGCAGCTTGGGATTCAGTTCCTACGAGCAGTACTTC. Translation: CASSLGFSSYEQYF.

The rearrangement uses TRBV11-2 and TRBJ2-2; D tentatively fits TRBD1 or TRBD2 (5 bases each). Trimming cost V 3 bases and J 4 bases, with 9 bases left between them. Germline V gene lookup returns CDR1 SGHAT and CDR2 FQNNGV. The CDR3 is 14 amino acids. The CDR3 coding sequence is TGTGCCAGCAGCTTCGGGGCGGTCACCGGGGAGCTGTTTTTT. As protein: CASSFGAVTGELFF.

The rearrangement uses TRBV25-1 and TRBJ1-2; D is ambiguous. The V and J ends lost 2 bases and 8 bases respectively, with 12 bases between them. Germline loops: CDR1 MGHDK, CDR2 SYGVNS. The CDR3 consists of 13 residues. CDR3 amino acids: CASSEAGIRGYTF. As DNA, the CDR3 is TGTGCCAGCAGTGAAGCTGGGATTAGGGGCTACACCTTC.

This sequence joins TRBV28 and TRBJ2-5; 8 bases line up with TRBD1. J was trimmed by 5 bases and V by 6 bases; bases with no gene match: 5. There are 13 residues in the CDR3. Germline CDR1 reads MDHEN; CDR2 reads SYDVKM. In nucleotides, the CDR3 is TGTGCCAGCAGATCAGGGGGCCAGGAGACCCAGTACTTC. Its protein product is CASRSGGQETQYF.

The chain joins TRBV2 to TRBJ1-5; D unclear. Germline CDR1 reads SNHLY; CDR2 reads FYNNEI. V was shortened by 7 bases and J by 0 bases, with 7 bases between the two germline ends. The CDR3 extends over 13 amino acids. The CDR3 bases are TGTGCCAGCACCAGCACTAGCAATCAGCCCCAGCATTTT. This encodes CASTSTSNQPQHF.

The chain links TRBV11-2 to TRBJ1-1, with D unclear. The CDR3 contains 12 residues. V dropped 1 base and J dropped 6 bases, with 6 bases sitting between them. Germline V gene data show CDR1 as SGHAT and CDR2 as FQNNGV. CDR3 sequence reads: CASSLGVPEAFF. The CDR3 DNA is TGTGCCAGCAGCTTAGGTGTACCTGAAGCTTTCTTT.

CDR3: CASRADIKEQFF. Written as DNA, the CDR3 is TGTGCCAGCAGGGCGGACATTAAGGAGCAGTTCTTC. V usage is TRBV25-1 and J usage is TRBJ2-1; D is perhaps TRBD1 (5 bases). The CDR3 runs 12 residues. The V end lost 6 bases, the J end lost 10 bases, and 13 bases lay between the germline ends. CDR1 is MGHDK and CDR2 is SYGVNS in the germline V gene.

Worth noting for this clone: With a much larger clone just one base away, this may be a read error. Within the sample, other DNA sequences also encode this same CDR3. The V call is TRBV5-1, the J call TRBJ1-1; TRBD1 agrees at 8 bases. The CDR3 spans 14 residues. Germline V gives CDR1 SGHRS, CDR2 YFSETQ. V shed 3 bases, J shed 0 bases, and the junction held 1 base outside the gene matches. The CDR3 spells CASSSTGVNTEAFF. The CDR3 nucleotides are TGCGCCAGCAGCTCGACAGGGGTGAACACTGAAGCTTTCTTT. The full variable domain, its missing parts supplied by reference TRBV5-1 and TRBJ1-1, is KAGVTQTPRYLIKTRGQQVTLSCSPISGHRSVSWYQQTPGQGLQFLFEYFSETQRNKGNFPGRFSGRQFSNSRSEMNVSTLELGDSALYLCASSSTGVNTEAFFGQGTRLTVV.

Note on this clone: The same CDR3 is also encoded by other DNA sequences in this sample. The gene calls are TRBV9 and TRBJ1-3; D unclear. V dropped 0 bases and J dropped 0 bases, with 4 bases sitting between them. The CDR3 is 14 residues long. Per the germline V gene, CDR1 is SGDLS and CDR2 is YYNGEE. This CDR3 is CASSVGDSGNTIYF. For the CDR3, the DNA is TGTGCCAGCAGCGTAGGCGACTCTGGAAACACCATATATTTT.

The rearrangement links TRBV19 to TRBJ1-6; D gene uncertain. Trimming cost V 3 bases and J 8 bases, with 14 bases left between them. Germline lookup yields CDR1 LNHDA and CDR2 SQIVND (reference sequence). The CDR3 contains 15 residues. The CDR3 sequence: CASSISVRVDSPLHF. The CDR3 region has the DNA TGTGCCAGTAGTATTTCGGTGAGGGTGGATTCACCCCTCCACTTT.

The J gene is TRBJ2-7, the V gene TRBV11-2, with D uncertain. CDR1 SGHAT and CDR2 FQNNGV come from the germline V gene. Trimming pared 0 bases from V and 5 bases from J, leaving 11 bases between. CDR3 size: 14 residues. The CDR3 DNA sequence: TGTGCCAGCAGCTTAGATGGGATTCCTGACGAGCAGTACTTC. Its translation: CASSLDGIPDEQYF.

The table lists this clone with a count of one. The rearrangement uses TRBV5-1 and TRBJ1-5, with a weak D call TRBD1 (5 bases). The CDR3 spans 13 residues. With 0 bases removed from V and 6 bases from J, the gap between germline ends came to 7 bases. In germline, CDR1 is SGHRS, CDR2 YFSETQ. The CDR3 sequence: CASSLGGTQPQHF. The CDR3, as DNA: TGCGCCAGCAGCTTGGGAGGGACTCAGCCCCAGCATTTT. The full variable domain, completed using reference TRBV5-1 and TRBJ1-5, is KAGVTQTPRYLIKTRGQQVTLSCSPISGHRSVSWYQQTPGQGLQFLFEYFSETQRNKGNFPGRFSGRQFSNSRSEMNVSTLELGDSALYLCASSLGGTQPQHFGDGTRLSIL.

The V and J genes are TRBV7-3 and TRBJ1-6; D is ambiguous. The CDR3 loop spans 12 amino acids. Trimming removed 4 bases from V and 10 bases from J, with 8 bases in between. Looked up from germline, CDR1 is SGHTA and CDR2 is FQGTGA. The DNA of the CDR3 is TGTGCCAGCAGCTCCCCTGGGTCACCCCTCCACTTT. Translating gives CASSSPGSPLHF. Filled out from reference TRBV7-3 and TRBJ1-6, the complete variable domain reads GAGVSQTPSNKVTEKGKYVELRCDPISGHTALYWYRQSLGQGPEFLIYFQGTGAADDSGLPNDRFFAVRPEGSVSTLKIQRTERGDSAVYLCASSSPGSPLHFGNGTRLTVT.

This rearrangement joins TRBV6-1 to TRBJ1-2; 10 bases are a match to TRBD1. The length of the CDR3 is 14 residues. Germline loops: CDR1 MNHNS, CDR2 SASEGT. Trimming took 5 bases from V and 7 from J; bases not matched to a gene: 7. DNA of the CDR3: TGTGCCAGCAGTTTGGGACAGGGGTTTGGTGGCTACACCTTC. Translating it yields CASSLGQGFGGYTF.

The chain uses TRBV7-2 and TRBJ2-1; TRBD1 is a possible D gene (5 bases). V lost 1 base and J lost 8, with 18 bases in between. The CDR3 is 16 amino acids. Germline assignment: CDR1 SGHTA and CDR2 FQGNSA. CDR3 in DNA: TGTGCCAGCAGCTTAGTAGGGGTAGGGAAGGCTCATGAGCAGTTCTTC. It specifies CASSLVGVGKAHEQFF.

This CDR3 is CASSQNSYEQYF. The DNA for the CDR3 is TGTGCCAGCAGTCAAAACAGCTACGAGCAGTACTTC. The J gene is TRBJ2-7, the V gene TRBV6-1, with D unresolved. CDR3 size: 12 residues. V lost 5 bases and J 3 bases, leaving 8 bases between the germline ends. Germline V gene lookup returns CDR1 MNHNS and CDR2 SASEGT.

This clone was found a few times. V is TRBV5-1 and J is TRBJ1-2; a weak D match, TRBD1 (5 bases). The CDR3 is 14 amino acids. The germline V and J ends were trimmed by 0 bases and 2 bases, with 8 bases remaining between them. Germline values: CDR1 SGHRS, CDR2 YFSETQ. Written as DNA, the CDR3 is TGCGCCAGCAGCTTGGCGGGGCAGAACTATGGCTACACCTTC. Its translation: CASSLAGQNYGYTF.